The clone carrying this T cell receptor beta chain was seen at least ten times. The V and J ends lost 1 base and 4 bases respectively, with 6 bases between them. Germline CDR1 SGHTA, CDR2 FQGNSA. This CDR3 has 13 amino acids. The data were taken from a study of human T cells and chemical hapten exposure. TCRdb called the RACE reads again in MiXCR, with one record for every CDR3 protein. This table has over 300,000 distinct CDR3 sequences, 5.1% appearing once. As for time point: pre-sensitization, week 0. Treatment given: therapeutic diphenylcyclopropenone sensitization with weekly scalp DPC. Material: whole blood, obtained in connection with sensitization to the hapten diphenylcyclopropenone (DPC). This chain connects TRBV7-2 to TRBJ2-3, with D uncertain. This TCR was recovered from a woman aged 50 to 60 with alopecia areata. Some clones in this sample may be carry-over from other donors' samples. This CDR3 reads CASSLVSADTQYF. CDR3 nucleotide sequence: TGTGCCAGCAGCTTAGTATCAGCAGATACGCAGTATTTT.